This T cell receptor beta chain came from a study of T cells after yellow fever vaccination. Study-wide findings and caveats: The booster response re-showed most primary clones: 96% CD4, 88% CD8. Abundant clonotypes from the bulk population could get into FACS-sorted repertoires as contaminants.

This clonotype has at least ten counts. Its antigen is currently unknown. UMIs and a universal primer site were added when TCR cDNA was made by 5'RACE template switching. A single record per CDR3 protein comes from TCRdb applying MiXCR to the 5' RACE reads. The table shows 120,000 or so distinct CDR3 sequences, with about 7% occurring only once. The receptor was derived from a man between 18 and 35 years old who received the YFV17D yellow fever vaccine. Material: CD4+ T cells sorted from PBMCs, obtained approximately 40 days after the first yellow fever vaccination.

CDR3 DNA: TGTGCCAGCAGCTTACAGGGACTAGCGGGAGAGCAGTTCTTC. Its protein is CASSLQGLAGEQFF. The chain links TRBV11-1 to TRBJ2-1; TRBD2 agrees at 13 bases. Per germline, CDR1 SGHAT and CDR2 FQDESV (reference sequence). The trim removed 2 bases at V and 10 bases at J, leaving 2 bases unmatched. The CDR3 runs to 14 residues.